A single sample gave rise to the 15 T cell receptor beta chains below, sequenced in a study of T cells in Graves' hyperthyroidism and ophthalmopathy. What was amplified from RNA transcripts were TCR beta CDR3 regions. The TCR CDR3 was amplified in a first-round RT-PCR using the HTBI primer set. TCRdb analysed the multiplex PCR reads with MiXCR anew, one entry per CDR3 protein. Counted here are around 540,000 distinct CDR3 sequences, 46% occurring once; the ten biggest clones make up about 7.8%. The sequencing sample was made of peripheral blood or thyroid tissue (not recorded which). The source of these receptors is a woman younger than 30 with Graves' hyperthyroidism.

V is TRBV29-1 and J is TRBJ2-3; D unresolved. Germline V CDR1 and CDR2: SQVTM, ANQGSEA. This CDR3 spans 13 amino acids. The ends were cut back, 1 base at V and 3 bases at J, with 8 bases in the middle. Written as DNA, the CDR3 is TGCAGCGTTGAAGGCGTGTCGACAGATACGCAGTATTTT. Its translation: CSVEGVSTDTQYF.

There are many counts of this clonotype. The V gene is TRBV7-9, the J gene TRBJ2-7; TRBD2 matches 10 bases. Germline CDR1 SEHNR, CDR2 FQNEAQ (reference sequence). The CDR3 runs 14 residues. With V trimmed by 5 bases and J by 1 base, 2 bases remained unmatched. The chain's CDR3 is CASSQAGGSYEQYF. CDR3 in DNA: TGTGCCAGCAGCCAAGCGGGAGGGTCCTACGAGCAGTACTTC.

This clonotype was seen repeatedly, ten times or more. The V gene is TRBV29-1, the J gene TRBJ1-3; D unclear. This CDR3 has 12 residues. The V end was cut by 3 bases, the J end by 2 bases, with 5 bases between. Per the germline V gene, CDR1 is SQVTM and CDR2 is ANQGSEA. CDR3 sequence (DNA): TGCAGCGTTGACGCGGCTGGAAACACCATATATTTT. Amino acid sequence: CSVDAAGNTIYF.

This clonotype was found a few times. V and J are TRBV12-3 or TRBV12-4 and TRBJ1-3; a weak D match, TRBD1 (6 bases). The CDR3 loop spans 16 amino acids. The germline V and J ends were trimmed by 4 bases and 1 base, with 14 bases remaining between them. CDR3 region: CASSSDRMISGNTIYF. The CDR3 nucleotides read TGTGCCAGCAGTTCCGACAGGATGATTTCTGGAAACACCATATATTTT.

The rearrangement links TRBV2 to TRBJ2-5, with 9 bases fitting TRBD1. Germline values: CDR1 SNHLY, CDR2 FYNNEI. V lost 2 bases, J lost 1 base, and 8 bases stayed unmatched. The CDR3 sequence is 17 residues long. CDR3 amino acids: CASSERTGDRGQETQYF. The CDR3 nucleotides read TGTGCCAGCAGTGAAAGGACAGGGGATAGGGGCCAAGAGACCCAGTACTTC.

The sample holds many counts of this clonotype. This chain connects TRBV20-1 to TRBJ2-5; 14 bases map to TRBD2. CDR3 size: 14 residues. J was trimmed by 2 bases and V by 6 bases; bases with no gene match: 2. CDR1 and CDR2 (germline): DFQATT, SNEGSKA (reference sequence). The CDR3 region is CSAGTSGSQETQYF. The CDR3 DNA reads TGCAGTGCCGGGACTAGCGGGAGTCAAGAGACCCAGTACTTC.

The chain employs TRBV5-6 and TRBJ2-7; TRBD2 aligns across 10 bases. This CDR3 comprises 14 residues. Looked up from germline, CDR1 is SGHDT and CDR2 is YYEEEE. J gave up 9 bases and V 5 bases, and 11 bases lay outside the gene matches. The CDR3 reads CASSRASGSWSQYF. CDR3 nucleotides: TGTGCCAGCAGTCGTGCTAGCGGGAGTTGGTCGCAGTACTTC. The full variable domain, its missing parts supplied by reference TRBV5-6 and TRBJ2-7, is DAGVTQSPTHLIKTRGQQVTLRCSPKSGHDTVSWYQQALGQGPQFIFQYYEEEERQRGNFPDRFSGHQFPNYSSELNVNALLLGDSALYLCASSRASGSWSQYFGPGTRLTVT.

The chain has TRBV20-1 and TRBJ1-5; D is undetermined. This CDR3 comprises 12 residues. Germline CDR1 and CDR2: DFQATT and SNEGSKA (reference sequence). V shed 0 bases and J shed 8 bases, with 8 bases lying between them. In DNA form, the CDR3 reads TGCAGTGCTAGAGATTCGGGTGAGCCCCAGCATTTT. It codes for CSARDSGEPQHF.

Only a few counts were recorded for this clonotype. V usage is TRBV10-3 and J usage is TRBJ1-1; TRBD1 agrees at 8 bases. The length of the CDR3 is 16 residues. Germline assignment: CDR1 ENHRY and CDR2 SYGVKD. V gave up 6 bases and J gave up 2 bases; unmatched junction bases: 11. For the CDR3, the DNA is TGTGCCATCAGCAGGGACAGGTCCCTAATTAACACTGAAGCTTTCTTT. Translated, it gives CAISRDRSLINTEAFF.

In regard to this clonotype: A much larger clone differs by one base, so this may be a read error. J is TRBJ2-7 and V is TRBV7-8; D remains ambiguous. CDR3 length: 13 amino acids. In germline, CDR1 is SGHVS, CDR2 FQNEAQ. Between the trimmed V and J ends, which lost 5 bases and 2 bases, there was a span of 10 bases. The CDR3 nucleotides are TGTGCCAGCAGCCCTGCTTCCGCCTACGAGCAGTACTTC. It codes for CASSPASAYEQYF.

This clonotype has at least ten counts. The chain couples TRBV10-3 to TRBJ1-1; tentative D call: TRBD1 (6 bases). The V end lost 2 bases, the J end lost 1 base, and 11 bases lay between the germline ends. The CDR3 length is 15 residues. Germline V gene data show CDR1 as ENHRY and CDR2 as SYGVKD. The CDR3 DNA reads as TGTGCCATCAGTGAGCGGGGGGCAGGGAACACTGAAGCTTTCTTT. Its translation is CAISERGAGNTEAFF.

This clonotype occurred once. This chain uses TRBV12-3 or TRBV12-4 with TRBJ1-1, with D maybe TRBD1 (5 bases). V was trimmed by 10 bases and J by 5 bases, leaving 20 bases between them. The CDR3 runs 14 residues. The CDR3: CATRSMGGGTEAFF. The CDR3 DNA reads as TGTGCCACGCGGTCTATGGGGGGAGGAACTGAAGCTTTCTTT.

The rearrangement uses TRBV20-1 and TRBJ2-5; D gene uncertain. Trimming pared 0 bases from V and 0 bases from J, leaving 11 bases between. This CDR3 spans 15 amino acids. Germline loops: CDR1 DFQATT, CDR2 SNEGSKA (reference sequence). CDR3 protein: CSARDGQEYQETQYF. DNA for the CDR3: TGCAGTGCTAGAGATGGCCAGGAGTACCAAGAGACCCAGTACTTC.

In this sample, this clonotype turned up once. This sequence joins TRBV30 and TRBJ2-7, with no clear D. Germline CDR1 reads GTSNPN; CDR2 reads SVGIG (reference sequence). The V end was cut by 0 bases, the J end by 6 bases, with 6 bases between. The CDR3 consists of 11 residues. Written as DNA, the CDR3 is TGTGCCTGGAGTGTACGGGTCGAGCAGTACTTC. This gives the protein CAWSVRVEQYF.

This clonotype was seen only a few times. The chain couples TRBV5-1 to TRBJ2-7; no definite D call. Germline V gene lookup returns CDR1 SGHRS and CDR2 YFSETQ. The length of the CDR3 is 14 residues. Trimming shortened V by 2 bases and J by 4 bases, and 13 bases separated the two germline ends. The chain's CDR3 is CASSFGQESYEQYF. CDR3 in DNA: TGCGCCAGCAGCTTTGGTCAGGAAAGTTACGAGCAGTACTTC.